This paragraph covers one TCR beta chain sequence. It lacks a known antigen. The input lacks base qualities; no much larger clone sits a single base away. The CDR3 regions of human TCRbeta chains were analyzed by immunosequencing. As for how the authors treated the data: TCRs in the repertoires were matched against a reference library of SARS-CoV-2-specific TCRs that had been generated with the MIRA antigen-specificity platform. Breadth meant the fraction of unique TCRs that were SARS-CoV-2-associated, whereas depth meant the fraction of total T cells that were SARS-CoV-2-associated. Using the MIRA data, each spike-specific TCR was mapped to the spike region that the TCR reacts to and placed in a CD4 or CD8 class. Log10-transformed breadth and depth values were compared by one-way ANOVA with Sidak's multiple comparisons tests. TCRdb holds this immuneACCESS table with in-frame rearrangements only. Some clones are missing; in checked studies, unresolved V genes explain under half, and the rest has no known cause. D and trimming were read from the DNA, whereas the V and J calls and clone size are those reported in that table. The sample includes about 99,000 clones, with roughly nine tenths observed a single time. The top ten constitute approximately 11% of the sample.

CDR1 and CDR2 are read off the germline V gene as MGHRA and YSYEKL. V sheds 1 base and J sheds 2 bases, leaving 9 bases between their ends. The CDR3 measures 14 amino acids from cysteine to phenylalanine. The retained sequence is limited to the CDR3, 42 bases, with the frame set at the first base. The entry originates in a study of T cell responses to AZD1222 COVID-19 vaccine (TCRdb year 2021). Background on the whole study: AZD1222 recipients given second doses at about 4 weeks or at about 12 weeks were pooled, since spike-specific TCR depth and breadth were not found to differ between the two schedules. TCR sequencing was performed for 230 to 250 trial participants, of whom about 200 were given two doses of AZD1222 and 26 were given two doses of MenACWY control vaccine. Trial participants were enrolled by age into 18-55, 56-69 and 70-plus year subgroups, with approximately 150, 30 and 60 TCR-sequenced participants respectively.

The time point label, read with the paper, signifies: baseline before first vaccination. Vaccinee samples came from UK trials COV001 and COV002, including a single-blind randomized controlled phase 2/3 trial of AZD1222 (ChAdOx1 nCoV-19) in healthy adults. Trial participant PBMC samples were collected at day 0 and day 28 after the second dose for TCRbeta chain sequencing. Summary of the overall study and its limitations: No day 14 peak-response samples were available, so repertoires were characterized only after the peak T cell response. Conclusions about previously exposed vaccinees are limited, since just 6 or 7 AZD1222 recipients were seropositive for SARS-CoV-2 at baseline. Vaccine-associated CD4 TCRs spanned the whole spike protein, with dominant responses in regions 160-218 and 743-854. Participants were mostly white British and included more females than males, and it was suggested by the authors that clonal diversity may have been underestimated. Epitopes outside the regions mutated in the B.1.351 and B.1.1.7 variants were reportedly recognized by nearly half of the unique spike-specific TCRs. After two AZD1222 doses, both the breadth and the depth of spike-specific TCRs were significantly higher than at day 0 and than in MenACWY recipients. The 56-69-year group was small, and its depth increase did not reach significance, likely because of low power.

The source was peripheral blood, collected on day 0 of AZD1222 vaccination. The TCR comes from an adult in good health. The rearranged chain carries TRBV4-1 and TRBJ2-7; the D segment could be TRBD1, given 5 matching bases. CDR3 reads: CASSQAQGPYEQYF. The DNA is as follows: TGCGCCAGCAGCCAAGCGCAGGGTCCCTACGAGCAGTACTTC.